This is a list of T cell receptor beta chains from one sample in a study of T cells in narcolepsy. Profiling relied on immunoSEQ multiplex PCR, and the TCRdb table lists in-frame clones only, not all of them. Among around 32,000 clones, 80% to 85% were seen once, and the ten largest hold about 0.66%. The sequencing input was memory (CD45RA-) CD4+ T cells from blood. All receptors derive from a human donor in good health. The CDR3 runs from the conserved cysteine through the conserved F or W. The D gene is left open where the match is weak. The size entry is marked missing in some rows and otherwise reads once, few, many or a size class.

j_gene | d_gene | abundance | v_gene | CDR3aa | CDR3nt
TRBJ1-3 | . | . | TRBV6-5 | CASSLTGRNTIYF | TGTGCCAGCAGTCTGACAGGCAGAAACACCATATATTTT
TRBJ2-2 | TRBD2 | . | TRBV19 | CASKARLAGANTGELFF | TGTGCCAGTAAAGCCCGGCTAGCGGGGGCCAACACCGGGGAGCTGTTTTTT
TRBJ2-1 | . | . | TRBV18 | CASSPAGSYNEQFF | TGTGCCAGCTCACCCGCTGGCTCCTACAATGAGCAGTTCTTC
TRBJ2-2 | . | . | TRBV11-2 | CASRLIGVPAGELFF | TGTGCCAGCAGACTAATAGGGGTTCCCGCCGGGGAGCTGTTTTTT
TRBJ2-3 | . | . | TRBV5-5 | CASSSVQGMDTQYF | TGTGCCAGCAGCAGTGTACAGGGAATGGATACGCAGTATTTT
TRBJ1-1 | TRBD1 | . | TRBV28 | CASSSTGGNSEAFF | TGTGCCAGCAGTTCCACAGGGGGAAATTCTGAAGCTTTCTTT
TRBJ1-5 | . | . | TRBV27 | CASTTAPYNQPQHF | TGTGCCAGCACGACGGCCCCTTACAATCAGCCCCAGCATTTT
TRBJ2-5 | TRBD2 | . | TRBV28 | CASKPVRASGQETQYF | TGTGCCAGCAAACCGGTCCGCGCTAGCGGGCAAGAGACCCAGTACTTC
TRBJ1-5 | . | . | TRBV21-1 | CASSKGLGPRCWDQPQHF | TGTGCCAGCAGCAAAGGTCTAGGACCGCGTTGTTGGGATCAGCCCCAGCATTTT
TRBJ2-2 | . | . | TRBV11-2 | CASSSRKDTGELFF | TGTGCCAGCAGCTCCCGAAAGGACACCGGGGAGCTGTTTTTT
TRBJ1-6 | TRBD1 | . | TRBV28 | CASSSPPGTGSSPLHF | TGTGCCAGCAGTTCCCCCCCCGGGACAGGGAGTTCACCCCTCCACTTT
TRBJ1-1 | . | . | TRBV19 | CASKVYGGTEAFF | TGTGCCAGTAAAGTCTACGGGGGCACTGAAGCTTTCTTT
TRBJ1-5 | . | . | TRBV19 | CASIETAYSNQPQHF | TGTGCCAGTATCGAGACAGCTTATAGCAATCAGCCCCAGCATTTT
TRBJ2-1 | TRBD1 | . | TRBV2 | CASRRTGGNEQFF | TGTGCCAGCCGGAGGACAGGGGGAAATGAGCAGTTCTTC
TRBJ1-5 | . | . | TRBV6-5 | CASRAVGLNQPQHF | TGTGCCAGCAGAGCCGTCGGGTTGAATCAGCCCCAGCATTTT
TRBJ2-4 | TRBD1 | . | TRBV27 | CASSLTSQGAGKNIQYF | TGTGCCAGCAGTTTAACCTCGCAGGGGGCGGGCAAAAACATTCAGTACTTC
TRBJ2-5 | TRBD2 | . | TRBV6-5 | CASSYPPSGGGTQYF | TGTGCCAGCAGTTACCCGCCTAGCGGGGGGGGGACCCAGTACTTC
TRBJ1-1 | . | few | TRBV5-8 | CASISRLGEAFF | TGTGCCAGCATCTCCCGTCTGGGTGAAGCTTTCTTT
TRBJ2-5 | TRBD2 | . | TRBV6-6 | CASSYTELAGKETQYF | TGTGCCAGCAGTTACACCGAACTAGCGGGGAAAGAGACCCAGTACTTC
TRBJ1-2 | TRBD1 | . | TRBV27 | CATSRQGARYGYTF | TGTGCCACCAGCCGACAGGGGGCAAGATATGGCTACACCTTC
TRBJ2-6 | . | few | TRBV28 | CASSLSYSGANVLTF | TGTGCCAGCAGTTTATCTTACTCTGGGGCCAACGTCCTGACTTTC
TRBJ1-6 | . | few | TRBV7-6 | CASSLGTAGQTLHF | TGTGCCAGCAGCTTAGGGACGGCCGGTCAAACCCTCCACTTT
TRBJ1-2 | TRBD1 | once | TRBV28 | CASSLFHRGQGGYTF | TGTGCCAGCAGTTTATTTCATAGGGGGCAAGGGGGCTACACCTTC
TRBJ2-2 | TRBD1 | . | TRBV25-1 | CASSPPGQGVLHTGELFF | TGTGCCAGCAGTCCTCCGGGACAGGGGGTATTGCACACCGGGGAGCTGTTTTTT
TRBJ1-2 | TRBD1 | . | TRBV27 | CASTRQGAGGYTF | TGTGCCAGCACCCGACAGGGGGCCGGTGGCTACACCTTC
TRBJ1-1 | . | once | TRBV6-6 | CASSYTGRYEAFF | TGTGCCAGCAGTTACACAGGGAGATACGAAGCTTTCTTT
TRBJ1-2 | . | . | TRBV28 | CASSGGVDPYGYTF | TGTGCCAGCAGTGGGGGGGTGGACCCCTATGGCTACACCTTC
TRBJ2-2 | . | few | TRBV5-8 | CASRFNVGGRGELFF | TGTGCCAGCAGGTTCAACGTCGGGGGGCGCGGGGAGCTGTTTTTT
TRBJ1-5 | . | . | TRBV28 | CASSSNYQPQHF | TGTGCCAGCAGTTCCAATTATCAGCCCCAGCATTTT
TRBJ2-5 | . | . | TRBV19 | CASSTRREGGETQYF | TGTGCCAGTAGTACCCGCAGGGAGGGGGGAGAGACCCAGTACTTC
TRBJ2-5 | . | . | TRBV28 | CASSSPDGQETQYF | TGTGCCAGCAGTTCCCCGGACGGGCAAGAGACCCAGTACTTC
TRBJ1-4 | TRBD1 | . | TRBV18 | CASSPSWTGGEKLFF | TGTGCCAGCTCACCCTCCTGGACAGGAGGGGAAAAACTGTTTTTT
TRBJ1-6 | TRBD1 | . | TRBV5-1 | CASSEGQGNSPLHF | TGCGCCAGCAGCGAGGGACAGGGGAATTCACCCCTCCACTTT
TRBJ1-1 | . | . | TRBV6-6 | CASSYRGHTEAFF | TGTGCCAGCAGTTACCGAGGGCACACTGAAGCTTTCTTT
TRBJ1-1 | . | . | TRBV28 | CAGGRPQNTEAFF | TGTGCCGGCGGGAGACCCCAGAACACTGAAGCTTTCTTT
TRBJ1-2 | . | . | TRBV30 | CAWSVRRQDYGYTF | TGTGCCTGGAGTGTACGACGACAGGACTATGGCTACACCTTC
TRBJ1-3 | . | . | TRBV9 | CASGFGLGLEGNTIYF | TGTGCGTCAGGGTTCGGACTGGGATTAGAAGGAAACACCATATATTTT
TRBJ2-7 | . | . | TRBV7-8 | CASSLGTYQKTSYEQYF | TGTGCCAGCAGCTTAGGGACTTACCAGAAGACCTCCTACGAGCAGTACTTC
TRBJ2-3 | . | . | TRBV28 | CASSLSGFGDTQYF | TGTGCCAGCAGTTTATCGGGGTTTGGGGATACGCAGTATTTT
TRBJ1-2 | . | . | TRBV6-1 | CASYVVQGSNYGYTF | TGTGCCAGCTACGTCGTTCAGGGGAGTAACTATGGCTACACCTTC
TRBJ2-3 | . | . | TRBV6-1 | CASEGSTDTQYF | TGTGCCAGCGAGGGGAGCACAGATACGCAGTATTTT
TRBJ2-3 | TRBD2 | . | TRBV7-2 | CASSLRRGGPDTQYF | TGTGCCAGCAGCTTAAGGCGGGGGGGCCCAGATACGCAGTATTTT
TRBJ2-3 | TRBD2 | . | TRBV5-1 | CASSRSGGASTDTQYF | TGCGCCAGCAGTAGGAGCGGGGGAGCTAGCACAGATACGCAGTATTTT
TRBJ1-4 | . | . | TRBV9 | CASSGQGLNEKLFF | TGTGCCAGCAGCGGACAAGGACTTAATGAAAAACTGTTTTTT
TRBJ1-6 | TRBD1 | . | TRBV28 | CARWVGQGTNSPLHF | TGTGCCAGATGGGTGGGACAGGGGACCAATTCACCCCTCCACTTT
TRBJ2-1 | . | . | TRBV2 | CASERGGLNEQFF | TGTGCCAGCGAGAGGGGGGGCCTCAATGAGCAGTTCTTC
TRBJ2-5 | . | few | TRBV19 | CASRRGETQYF | TGTGCCAGTAGACGGGGAGAGACCCAGTACTTC
TRBJ2-1 | TRBD1 | . | TRBV11-3 | CASSLKGVGGRKYNEQFF | TGTGCCAGCAGCTTAAAAGGTGTAGGGGGCCGTAAGTACAATGAGCAGTTCTTC
TRBJ1-2 | . | . | TRBV29-1 | CSAQGGGIVNYGYTF | TGCAGCGCTCAGGGTGGTGGGATAGTTAACTATGGCTACACCTTC
TRBJ1-6 | . | . | TRBV9 | CASSPSSSYNSPLHF | TGTGCCAGCAGTCCTTCTAGCTCCTATAATTCACCCCTCCACTTT
TRBJ1-6 | . | few | TRBV7-8 | CASSPGRGGSPLHF | TGTGCCAGCAGCCCAGGACGGGGCGGATCACCCCTCCACTTT
TRBJ2-3 | . | . | TRBV10-3 | CAIADTDTQYF | TGTGCCATCGCAGACACAGATACGCAGTATTTT
TRBJ2-5 | TRBD1 | . | TRBV28 | CASAGGKETQYF | TGTGCCAGCGCAGGGGGAAAGGAGACCCAGTACTTC
TRBJ1-2 | . | . | TRBV5-6 | CASRTEGVDYGYTF | TGTGCCAGCAGGACCGAGGGCGTCGACTATGGCTACACCTTC
TRBJ1-5 | . | . | TRBV6-5 | CASTNIGMGNQPQHF | TGTGCCAGCACCAACATAGGAATGGGCAATCAGCCCCAGCATTTT
TRBJ1-3 | . | few | TRBV4-1 | CASSLEGGGPGNTIYF | TGCGCCAGCAGCCTCGAAGGCGGGGGACCTGGAAACACCATATATTTT
TRBJ1-2 | . | . | TRBV6-6 | CASSPTGDYGYTF | TGTGCCAGCAGCCCCACGGGCGACTATGGCTACACCTTC
TRBJ1-6 | . | . | TRBV19 | CASSISLDNSPLHF | TGTGCCAGTAGTATCTCTCTGGATAATTCACCCCTCCACTTT
TRBJ1-6 | TRBD1 | . | TRBV6-1 | CASSYGTGVNSPLHF | TGTGCCAGCAGCTACGGGACAGGGGTTAATTCACCCCTCCACTTT
TRBJ1-5 | TRBD1 | . | TRBV28 | CASSLRGGGQPQHF | TGTGCCAGCAGTTTACGAGGGGGCGGCCAGCCCCAGCATTTT